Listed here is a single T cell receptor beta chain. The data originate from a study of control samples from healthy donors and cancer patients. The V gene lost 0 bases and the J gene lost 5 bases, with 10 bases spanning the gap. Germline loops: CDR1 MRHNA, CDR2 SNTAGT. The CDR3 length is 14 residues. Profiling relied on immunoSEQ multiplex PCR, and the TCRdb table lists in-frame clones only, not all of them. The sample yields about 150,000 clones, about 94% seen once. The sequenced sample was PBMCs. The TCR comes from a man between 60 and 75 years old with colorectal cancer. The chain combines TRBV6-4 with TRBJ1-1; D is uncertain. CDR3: CASSDSISGTEAFF. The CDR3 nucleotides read TGTGCCAGCAGTGACTCGATATCCGGGACTGAAGCTTTCTTT.